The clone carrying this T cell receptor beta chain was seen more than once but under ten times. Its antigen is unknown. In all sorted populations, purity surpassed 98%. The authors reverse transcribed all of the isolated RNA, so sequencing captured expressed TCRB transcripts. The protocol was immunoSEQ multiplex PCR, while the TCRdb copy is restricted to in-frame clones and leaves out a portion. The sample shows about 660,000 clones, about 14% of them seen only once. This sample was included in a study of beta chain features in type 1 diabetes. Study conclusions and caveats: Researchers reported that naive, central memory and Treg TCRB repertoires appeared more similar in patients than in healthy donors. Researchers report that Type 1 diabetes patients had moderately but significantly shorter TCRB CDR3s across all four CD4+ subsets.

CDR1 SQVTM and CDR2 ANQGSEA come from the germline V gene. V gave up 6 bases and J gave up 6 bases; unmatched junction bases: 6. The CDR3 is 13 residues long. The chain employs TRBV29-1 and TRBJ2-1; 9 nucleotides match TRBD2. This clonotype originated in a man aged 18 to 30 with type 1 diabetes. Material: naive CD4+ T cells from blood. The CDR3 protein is CSVQREVANEQFF. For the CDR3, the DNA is TGCAGCGTGCAGCGGGAGGTTGCCAATGAGCAGTTCTTC.